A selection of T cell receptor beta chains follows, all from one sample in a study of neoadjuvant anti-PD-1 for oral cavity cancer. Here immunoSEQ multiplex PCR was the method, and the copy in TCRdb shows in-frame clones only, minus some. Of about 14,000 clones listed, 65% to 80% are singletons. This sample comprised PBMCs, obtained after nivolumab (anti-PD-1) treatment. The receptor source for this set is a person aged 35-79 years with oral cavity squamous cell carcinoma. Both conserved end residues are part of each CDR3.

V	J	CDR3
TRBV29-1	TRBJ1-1	CSVEDRAFTEAFF
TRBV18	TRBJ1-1	CASSPREGGNTEAFF
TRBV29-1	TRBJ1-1	CSVLGQGVSGTEAFF
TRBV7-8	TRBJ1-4	CASSFTKGGDEKLFF
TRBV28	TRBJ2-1	CASSLTGQGSYNEQFF
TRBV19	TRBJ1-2	CASSLPIGGLTGYTF
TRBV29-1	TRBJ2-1	CSVEASGGGRGEQFF
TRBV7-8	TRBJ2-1	CASSSWRGRVNEQFF
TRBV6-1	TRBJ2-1	CASPPWEGGEQFF
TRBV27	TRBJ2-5	CASRGLVETQYF
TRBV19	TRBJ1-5	CASSIGGVSNQPQHF
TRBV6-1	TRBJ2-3	CASSESGGQGPTDTQYF
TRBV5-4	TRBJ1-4	CASSATGEEKLFF
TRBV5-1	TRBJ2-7	CASSFSGQSIYEQYF
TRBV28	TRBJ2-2	CASNPSGTGRTGELFF
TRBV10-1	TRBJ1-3	CASSDPGGSENTIYF
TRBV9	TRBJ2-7	CASSAGGGGAYEQYF
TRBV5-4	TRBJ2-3	CASSLDTTRPTDTQYF
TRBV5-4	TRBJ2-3	CASSFGGEDTQYF
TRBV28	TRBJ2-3	CASSLTSTDTQYF
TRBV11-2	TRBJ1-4	CASSLTGGIGEKLFF
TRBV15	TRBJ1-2	CATSRGTLDRMEDYGYTF
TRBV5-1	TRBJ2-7	CASTPGEVSGRNEQYF
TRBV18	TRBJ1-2	CASSPPEGRTGSGGYTF
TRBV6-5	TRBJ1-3	CASSYRGGGTGNTVYF
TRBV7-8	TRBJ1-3	CASSLEVSGNTIYF
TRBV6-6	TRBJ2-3	CASSPGGDTQYF
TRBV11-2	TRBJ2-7	CASSPQAGVSEQYF
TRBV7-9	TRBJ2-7	CASSLGHRYEQYF
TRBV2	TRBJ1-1	CASSAQGENTEAFF
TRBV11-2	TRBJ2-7	CASSLVYEQYF
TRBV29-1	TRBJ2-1	CSVEGAWDRLGGDEQFF
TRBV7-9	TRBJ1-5	CASSYWGVGSNQPQHF
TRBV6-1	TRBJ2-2	CASRRGLAQTGELFF
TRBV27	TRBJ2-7	CASSQSGTSVLSYEQYF
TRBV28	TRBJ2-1	CASSSTSGGPYNEQFF
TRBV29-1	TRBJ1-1	CSVRGQANTEAFF
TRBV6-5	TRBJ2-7	CASSPSGGASYEQYF
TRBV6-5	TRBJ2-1	CASRGQGAGEFF
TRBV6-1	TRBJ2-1	CASTVQGGYNEQFF
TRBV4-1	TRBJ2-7	CASSPILGLSLFVGEQYF
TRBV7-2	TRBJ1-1	CASSFDGLNTEAFF
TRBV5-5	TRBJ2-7	CASSADREPYEQYF
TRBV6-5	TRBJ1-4	CASSSGSREKLFF
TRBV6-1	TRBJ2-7	CASNYAGGPYEQYF
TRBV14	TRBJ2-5	CASSTWTGSVETQYF
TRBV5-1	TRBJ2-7	CASSGTSGTQAYEQYF
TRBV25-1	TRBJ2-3	CASSEQGGADTQYF
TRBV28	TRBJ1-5	CASRILTPNQPQHF
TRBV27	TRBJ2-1	CASSFALSGEQFF
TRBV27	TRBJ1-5	CASSDSSSNQPQHF
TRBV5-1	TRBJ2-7	CASSRDSTYEQYF
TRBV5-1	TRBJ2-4	CASSLRDLKNIQYF
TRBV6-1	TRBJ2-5	CASSRDHQETQYF
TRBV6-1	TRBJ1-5	CASSDASRGGNQPQHF
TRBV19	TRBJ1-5	CASSRGGTQPQHF
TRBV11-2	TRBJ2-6	CASSFSPLSGANVLTF
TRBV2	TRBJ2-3	CASSYGGTDTQYF
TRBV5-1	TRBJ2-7	CASSLAGGWDEQYF